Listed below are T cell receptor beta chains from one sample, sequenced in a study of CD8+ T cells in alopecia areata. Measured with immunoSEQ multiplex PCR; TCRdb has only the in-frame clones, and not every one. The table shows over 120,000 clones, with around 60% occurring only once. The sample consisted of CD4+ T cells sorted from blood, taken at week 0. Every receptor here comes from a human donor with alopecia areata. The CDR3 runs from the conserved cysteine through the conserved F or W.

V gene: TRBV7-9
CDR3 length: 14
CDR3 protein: CASSLEGSTDTQYF

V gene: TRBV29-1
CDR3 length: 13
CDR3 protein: CSVERGARETQYF

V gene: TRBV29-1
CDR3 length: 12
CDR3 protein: CSVKTGVETQYF

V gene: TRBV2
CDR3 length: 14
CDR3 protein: CASSARGSGGAGVF

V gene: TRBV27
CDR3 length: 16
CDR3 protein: CASSLYSGIAKNIQYF

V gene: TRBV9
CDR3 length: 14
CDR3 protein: CASSVGRGLTEQFF

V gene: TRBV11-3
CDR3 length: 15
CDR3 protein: CASSSSQGTEETQYF

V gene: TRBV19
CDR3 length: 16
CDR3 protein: CASSTPRDRNTDTQYF

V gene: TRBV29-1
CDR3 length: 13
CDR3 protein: CSVDSGRTQTQYF

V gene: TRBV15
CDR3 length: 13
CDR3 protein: CATGTKLEETQYF

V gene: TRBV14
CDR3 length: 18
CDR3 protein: CASSQDQWGQSTTDTQYF

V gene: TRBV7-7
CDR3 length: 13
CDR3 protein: CASSLGQQETQYF

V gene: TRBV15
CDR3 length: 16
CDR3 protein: CATSRSRLGGADTQYF

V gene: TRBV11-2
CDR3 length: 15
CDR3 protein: CASSQAGWAQETQYF

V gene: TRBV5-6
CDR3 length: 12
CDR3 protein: CASSPGHPVLTF

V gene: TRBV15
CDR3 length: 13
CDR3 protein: CATSRDFSYEQYF

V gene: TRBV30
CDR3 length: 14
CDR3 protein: CAWSILQDNQPQHF

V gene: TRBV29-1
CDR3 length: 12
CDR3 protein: CSVRDRAYEQYF

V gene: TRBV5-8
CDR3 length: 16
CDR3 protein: CASILAVSSSPDTQYF

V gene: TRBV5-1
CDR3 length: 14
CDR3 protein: CASSSTSGANVLTF

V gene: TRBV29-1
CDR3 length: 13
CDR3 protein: CSAGTVEGTEAFF